Listed below are T cell receptor beta chains from one sample, sequenced in a study of shared clonotypes between healthy human individuals. Profiled with immunoSEQ multiplex PCR; TCRdb holds only in-frame clones, not every one. The data hold about a million clones, with approximately 70% observed a single time. Sequencing was done on a sample of memory CD4+ T cells sorted from blood. Source of these receptors: a man between 18 and 29 years old in good health. CDR3s include the opening cysteine and the closing phenylalanine or tryptophan. Clone size is stated in some rows and not others, as once, few, many or a class when expanded.

v_call clone_size cdr3_aa
TRBV10-3 once CAISDGQQETQYF
TRBV10-3 NA CAISERVDSAGGYTF
TRBV9 NA CASSVAPEPNTGELFF
TRBV5-6 NA CASSPRGYTGELFF
TRBV18 NA CASSPSSTGAGELFF
TRBV27 few CASSSFRLAGGPDQETQYF
TRBV5-6 NA CASSLPGQGDGTEAFF
TRBV2 NA CASSGSQGAGGYTF
TRBV18 NA CASSPTGMNTGELFF
TRBV6-5 NA CASSYTENTEAFF
TRBV18 NA CASSLSRGGETQYF
TRBV20-1 NA CSVAGNTIYF
TRBV6-6 NA CASTQGVGYTF
TRBV14 many CASSFSGSTDTQYF
TRBV12-5 NA CASGLPLPGLAINEQFF